This TCR beta chain was captured in a study of blood T cells in healthy people across ages. Study observations and caveats: CMV status of donors was not determined, possibly confounding expanded clonotype changes. Donors of long life had a larger count of naive CD4+ cells and greater diversity than aged donors.

Using a J-beta primer mix together with a sample-barcoded 5' primer, a second PCR was run for roughly 6 to 12 cycles. TCRdb re-analysed the 5' RACE reads in MiXCR, keeping a single row per CDR3 protein. The sample holds around 1.7 million distinct CDR3 sequences, approximately 30% seen once. Trimming shortened V by 6 bases and J by 5 bases, and 13 bases separated the two germline ends. The CDR3 has 12 residues. The germline CDR1 and CDR2 sequences are DFQATT and SNEGSKA (reference sequence). In each sample, at least 6.5 million PBMCs were isolated. Each sample yielded at least 5 micrograms of PBMC total RNA. On this clonotype: Its target is unknown.

This sequence joins TRBV20-1 and TRBJ2-5; D is possibly TRBD2 (6 bases). The receptor's source is a woman younger than 45 in good health. The material sequenced was blood. In DNA, the CDR3 is TGCAGTGCAAGGAGGGCCATGGAGACCCAGTACTTC. This gives the protein CSARRAMETQYF.